This T cell receptor (beta chain) was found in a study of cytomegalovirus exposure and HLA in healthy donors. On the study more broadly: Across around 400 genotyped donors, over 70% landed in the Caucasian-associated ancestry cluster. Study outcomes and limitations: Trimming of TCR beta V- and J-genes showed a link, identified in a later analysis, to a missense DCLRE1C variant. Donors were assumed by presence/absence analyses to have roughly uniform sequencing depth.

The V gene's germline CDR1 is SQVTM and CDR2 ANQGSEA. The CDR3 covers 12 residues. V was pared by 6 bases and J by 4 bases, with 5 bases of the junction left unmatched. With respect to this clone: Its antigen is unknown. The sample has other DNA sequences that encode this CDR3 too.

Primers for the PCR totalled 60 Vbeta and 13 Jbeta. Using immunoSEQ multiplex PCR, the repertoire was profiled, and TCRdb retains in-frame clones only, with some absent. The data contain about 63,000 clones, approximately 71% of them singletons. The chain is built from TRBV29-1 and TRBJ1-1; 7 bases line up with TRBD1. The sequence derives from a woman in her thirties or forties in good health and CMV-seropositive. Material: PBMCs. As DNA, the CDR3 is TGCAGCGTCTCCCCAGGGGGCACTGAAGCTTTCTTT. The encoded protein is CSVSPGGTEAFF.